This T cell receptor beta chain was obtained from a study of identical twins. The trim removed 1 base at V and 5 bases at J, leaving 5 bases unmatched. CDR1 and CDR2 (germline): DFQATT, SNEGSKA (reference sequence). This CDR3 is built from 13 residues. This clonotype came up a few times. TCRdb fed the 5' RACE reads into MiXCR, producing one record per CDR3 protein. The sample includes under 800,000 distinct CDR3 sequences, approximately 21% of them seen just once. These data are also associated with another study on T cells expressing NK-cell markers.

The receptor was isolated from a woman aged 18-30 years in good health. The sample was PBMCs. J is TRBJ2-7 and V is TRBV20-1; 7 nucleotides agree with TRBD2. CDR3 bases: TGCAGTGCTAGAGTGCCGGGGGGTGACGAGCAGTACTTC. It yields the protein CSARVPGGDEQYF.